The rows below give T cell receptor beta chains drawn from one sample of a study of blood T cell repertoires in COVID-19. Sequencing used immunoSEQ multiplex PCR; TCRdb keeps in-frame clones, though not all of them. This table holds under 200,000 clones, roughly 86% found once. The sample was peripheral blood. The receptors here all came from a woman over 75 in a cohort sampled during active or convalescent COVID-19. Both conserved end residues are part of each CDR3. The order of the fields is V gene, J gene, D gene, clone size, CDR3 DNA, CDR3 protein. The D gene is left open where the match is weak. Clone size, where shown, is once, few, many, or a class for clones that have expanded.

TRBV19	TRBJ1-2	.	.	TGTGCCAGTAGTATAGCCGGTGTTGGTGGAGACTACACCTTC	CASSIAGVGGDYTF
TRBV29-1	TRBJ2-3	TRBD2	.	TGCAGCGCTAACAAATCGGGGACTAGCCGGGATACGCAGTATTTT	CSANKSGTSRDTQYF
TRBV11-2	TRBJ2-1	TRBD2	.	TGTGCCAGCAGCTCACCGGGACTAACCTACAATGAGCAGTTCTTC	CASSSPGLTYNEQFF
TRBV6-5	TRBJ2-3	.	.	TGTGCCAGCAAAACAGGGCCTAGCACAGATACGCAGTATTTT	CASKTGPSTDTQYF
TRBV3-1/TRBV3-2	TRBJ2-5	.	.	TGTGCCAGCAGCCAAGGAGGTCAGATGGTGGAGACCCAGTACTTC	CASSQGGQMVETQYF
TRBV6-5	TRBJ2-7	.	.	TGTGCCAGCAGTTACGGGGCTGAGCCCATCTACGAGCAGTACTTC	CASSYGAEPIYEQYF
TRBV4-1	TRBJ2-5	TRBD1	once	TGCGCCAGCAGCCGTAGACAGGGTTACCAAGAGACCCAGTACTTC	CASSRRQGYQETQYF
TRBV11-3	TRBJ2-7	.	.	TGTGCCAGCAGCTTAGTTGGTTTACAGGGCGAGCAGTACTTC	CASSLVGLQGEQYF
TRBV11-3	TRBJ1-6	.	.	TGTGCCAGCAGCTTAGTCGAGTCTACGTATAATTCACCCCTCCACTTT	CASSLVESTYNSPLHF
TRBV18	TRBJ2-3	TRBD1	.	TGTGCCAGCTCACCGGGGACAGGGTCAGATACGCAGTATTTT	CASSPGTGSDTQYF
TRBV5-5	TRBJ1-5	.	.	TGTGCCAGCAGCCTCGACAGTAGCAATCAGCCCCAGCATTTT	CASSLDSSNQPQHF
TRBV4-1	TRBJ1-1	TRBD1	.	TGCGCCAGCAGCCTCGGGACAGGGGGCATCGGCTCCATGAACACTGAAGCTTTCTTT	CASSLGTGGIGSMNTEAFF
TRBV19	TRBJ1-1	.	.	TGTGCCAGTAGTACGCAAGGGGAGGGCACTGAAGCTTTCTTT	CASSTQGEGTEAFF
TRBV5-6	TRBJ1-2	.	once	TGTGCCAGCAGCTTGGTCGGTGACAGTAACTATGGCTACACCTTC	CASSLVGDSNYGYTF
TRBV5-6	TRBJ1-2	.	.	TGTGCCAGCAGCATTTTTTTCTGGAGGGAGCCCATTGGCTACACCTTC	CASSIFFWREPIGYTF
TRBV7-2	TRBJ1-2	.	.	TGTGCCAGCAGCTTAGCACAGGATGGCTACACCTTC	CASSLAQDGYTF
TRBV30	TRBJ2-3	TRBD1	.	TGTGCCTGGAGCAGGACAGGGGGGACGCAGTATTTT	CAWSRTGGTQYF
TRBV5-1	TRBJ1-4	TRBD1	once	TGCGCCAGCAGCACAGACAGGGGGCTTCGTGAAAAACTGTTTTTT	CASSTDRGLREKLFF
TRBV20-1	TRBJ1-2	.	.	TGCAGTGCTAGAGCGTTTGGCTACACCTTC	CSARAFGYTF
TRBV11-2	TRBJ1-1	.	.	TGTGCCAGCAGCTCCCTTGCGGGGAGGTACGAAGCTTTCTTT	CASSSLAGRYEAFF
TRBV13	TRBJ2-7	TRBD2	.	TGTGCCAGCAGCGAAGCAGGGACTAGCGGGGGGGCCGAGCAGTACTTC	CASSEAGTSGGAEQYF
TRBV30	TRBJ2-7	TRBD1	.	TGTGCCTGGAGTGCCCCTCTGACAGGGGGGCACGAGCAGTACTTC	CAWSAPLTGGHEQYF
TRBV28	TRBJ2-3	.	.	TGTGCCAGCAGTTTGGTCTTCGGGGGGCGGGGAGATACGCAGTATTTT	CASSLVFGGRGDTQYF
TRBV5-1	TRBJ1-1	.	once	TGCGCCAGCAGTTCGGGGTATCGGGGTTTGAACACTGAAGCTTTCTTT	CASSSGYRGLNTEAFF
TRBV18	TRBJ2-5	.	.	TGTGCCAGCTCACCCACTGGGGCGAGCCTCGGAGAGACCCAGTACTTC	CASSPTGASLGETQYF
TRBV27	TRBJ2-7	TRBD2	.	TGTGCCAGCAGTTTACGGCGGGGGGCCTACGAGCAGTACTTC	CASSLRRGAYEQYF
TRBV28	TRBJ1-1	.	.	TGTGCCAACTCTCGGAGCCTGAACACTGAAGCTTTCTTT	CANSRSLNTEAFF
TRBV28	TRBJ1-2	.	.	TGTGCCAGCAGTTTACGACGACCATCGGGGGAAGGCTACACCTTC	CASSLRRPSGEGYTF
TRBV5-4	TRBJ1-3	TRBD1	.	TGTGCCAGCAGCTTAGGGACAGGGGGCCCTGGAAACACCATATATTTT	CASSLGTGGPGNTIYF
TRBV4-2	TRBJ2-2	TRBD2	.	TGTGCCAGCAGCCTGGGACTAGCGGGAGCCGGGGAGCTGTTTTTT	CASSLGLAGAGELFF
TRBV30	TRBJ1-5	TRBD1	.	TGTGCCTGGAGTGGACAGGGTGATCAGCCCCAGCATTTT	CAWSGQGDQPQHF
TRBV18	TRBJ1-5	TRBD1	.	TGTGCCAGCTCCCGGACAGGCCAATATAGCAATCAGCCCCAGCATTTT	CASSRTGQYSNQPQHF
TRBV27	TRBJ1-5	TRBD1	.	TGTGCCAGCAGTTCCCCTACAGGGGCTCCCTTCAATCAGCCCCAGCATTTT	CASSSPTGAPFNQPQHF
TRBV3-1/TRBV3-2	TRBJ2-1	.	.	TGTGCCAGCAGCCAAGATGGACACTTGGAATCCTACAATGAGCAGTTCTTC	CASSQDGHLESYNEQFF
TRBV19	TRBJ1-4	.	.	TGTGCCACCCAGGAACCCCCTGCAACTAATGAAAAACTGTTTTTT	CATQEPPATNEKLFF
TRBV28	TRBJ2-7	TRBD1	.	TGTGCCTCCCGACAGGGGGCATACGAGCAGTACTTC	CASRQGAYEQYF
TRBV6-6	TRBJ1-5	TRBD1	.	TGTGCCAGCAGTCTACCTGGGACAGGGCCGGGGAAAGGGCAGCATTTT	CASSLPGTGPGKGQHF
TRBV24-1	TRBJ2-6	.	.	TGTGCCACCAGTGCACAGGGGACTCGCGTCCTGACTTTC	CATSAQGTRVLTF
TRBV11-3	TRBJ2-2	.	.	TGTGCCAGCAGCTCCGCCCTAACCGGGGAGCTGTTTTTT	CASSSALTGELFF
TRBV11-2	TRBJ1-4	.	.	TGTGCCAGCAGCTTAAGAGGGGGGGGTCTTAATGAAAAACTGTTTTTT	CASSLRGGGLNEKLFF
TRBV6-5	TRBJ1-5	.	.	TGTGCCAGCAGTTACTTCAGGGGAGCTCAGCCCCAGCATTTT	CASSYFRGAQPQHF
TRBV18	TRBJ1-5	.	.	TGTGCCAGCTCACCATCGCAGGGATATAGCAATCAGCCCCAGCATTTT	CASSPSQGYSNQPQHF
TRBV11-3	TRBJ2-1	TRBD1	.	TGTGCCAGCAGCCAGACAGGGGGCGGCTACAATGAGCAGTTCTTC	CASSQTGGGYNEQFF
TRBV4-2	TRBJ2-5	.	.	TGTGCCAGCAGCCAAGATAACGACGGCAGGGGTGAGACCCAGTACTTC	CASSQDNDGRGETQYF
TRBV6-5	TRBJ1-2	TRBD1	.	TGTGCCAGCAGCGTCGACAGGGGGATTTATGGCTACACCTTC	CASSVDRGIYGYTF
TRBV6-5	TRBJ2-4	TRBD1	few	TGTGCCAGCAAGGGGGCCGGCATTCAGTACTTC	CASKGAGIQYF
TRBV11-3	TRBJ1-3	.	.	TGTGCCAGCAGCCCCTCGCGGGTCACAGGAAACACCATATATTTT	CASSPSRVTGNTIYF
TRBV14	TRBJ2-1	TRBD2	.	TGTGCCAGCAGCCAGGGACTAGCGGAAAACAATGAGCAGTTCTTC	CASSQGLAENNEQFF
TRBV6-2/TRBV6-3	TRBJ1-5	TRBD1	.	TGTGCCAGCAGCTCCGGACGACAGGGCCAGCCCCAGCATTTT	CASSSGRQGQPQHF
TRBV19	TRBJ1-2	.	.	TGTGCCAGTAGTATAGGTTGGACAGCCTTCTATGGCTACACCTTC	CASSIGWTAFYGYTF
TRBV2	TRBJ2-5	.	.	TGTGCCAGCAGCCGGGAAGCTGCGGAGACCCAGTACTTC	CASSREAAETQYF
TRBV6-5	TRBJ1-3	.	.	TGTGCCAGCAGTCGGGACATACCTGGAAACACCATATATTTT	CASSRDIPGNTIYF
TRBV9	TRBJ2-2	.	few	TGTGCCAGCAGCGTAGTAAGCGGAGCGAACACCGGGGAGCTGTTTTTT	CASSVVSGANTGELFF
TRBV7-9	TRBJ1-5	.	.	TGTGCCAGCAGGGACGGACGGGGAGATCAGCCCCAGCATTTT	CASRDGRGDQPQHF